The TCR gamma chain under discussion was sequenced for a study of γδ T cells in repeated Plasmodium falciparum infection. Study overall: Malian children with intense seasonal malaria exposure were compared with matched Australian children. Malian gammadelta TCRs were studied during no-transmission periods and across acute malaria episodes.

TCRdb used CATT to re-call clones from the multiplex PCR reads. The sample has 25,000 to 35,000 gamma-chain clones, roughly 1.4% seen once. This CDR3 is built from 17 residues. The germline V gene encodes CDR1 GITISATS and CDR2 ISYDGTV (reference sequence). This clone was detected a few times. As yet, its antigen is unknown. TCRdb's entry gives the protein of a much larger clone, which mismatches this DNA's translation at residue 5, likely from a read error; the protein reported here is translated from the DNA. Bulk repertoires came from Vgamma9/Vdelta2+ or Vdelta2-negative gammadelta T cells flow-sorted from PBMC. Points from the study as a whole: Over time and infection, Vgamma9/Vdelta2+ repertoires remained highly stable and polyclonal.

V and J are TRGV9 and TRGJP. The J gene, missing from TCRdb, was assigned here through DNA to germline matching. The receptor was derived from a pool of human donors (malaria-infected and uninfected, not separated). The sequencing input was gamma-delta T cells from blood. CDR3 loop: CALWKVRAGGGKKIKVF. Here the CDR3 DNA reads TGTGCCTTGTGGAAGGTCCGGGCAGGTGGGGGCAAAAAAATCAAGGTATTT.